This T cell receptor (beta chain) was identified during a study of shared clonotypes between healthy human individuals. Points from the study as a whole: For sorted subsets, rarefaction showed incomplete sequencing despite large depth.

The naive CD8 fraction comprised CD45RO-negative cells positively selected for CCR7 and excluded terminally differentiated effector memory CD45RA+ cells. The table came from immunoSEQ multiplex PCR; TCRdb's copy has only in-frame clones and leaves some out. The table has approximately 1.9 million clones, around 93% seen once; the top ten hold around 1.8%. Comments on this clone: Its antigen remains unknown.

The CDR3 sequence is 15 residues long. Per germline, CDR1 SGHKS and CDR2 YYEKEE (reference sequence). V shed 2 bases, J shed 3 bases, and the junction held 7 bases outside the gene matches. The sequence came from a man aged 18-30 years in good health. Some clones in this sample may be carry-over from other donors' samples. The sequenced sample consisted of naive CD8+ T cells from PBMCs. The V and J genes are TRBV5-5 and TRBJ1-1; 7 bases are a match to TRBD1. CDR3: CASSFLSQGYTEAFF. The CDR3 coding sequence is TGTGCCAGCAGCTTTCTTTCACAGGGGTACACTGAAGCTTTCTTT.